One and the same sample provided the 17 T cell receptor beta chains below, sequenced in a study of cytomegalovirus exposure and HLA in healthy donors. Both 60 Vbeta primers and 13 Jbeta primers went into the PCR. Profiling relied on immunoSEQ multiplex PCR, and the TCRdb table lists in-frame clones only, not all of them. The table includes 150,000 to 250,000 clones, approximately 85% detected once. Sequencing was done on a sample of PBMCs. Receptor source: a girl aged 10 to 17 in good health and CMV-seropositive.

V usage is TRBV27 and J usage is TRBJ2-1; TRBD2 matches at 14 bases. The germline V gene has CDR1 MNHEY and CDR2 SMNVEV (reference sequence). CDR3 size: 18 residues. V was pared by 6 bases and J by 8 bases, with 15 bases of the junction left unmatched. CDR3: CASRPGLAGDYRIHEQFF. CDR3 bases: TGTGCCAGCAGGCCGGGACTAGCGGGGGATTACCGGATACATGAGCAGTTCTTC.

The CDR3 is CASSHPQERNSPLHF. The CDR3 nucleotides are TGTGCCAGCAGCCATCCTCAAGAACGGAATTCACCCCTCCACTTT. The chain carries TRBV21-1 and TRBJ1-6. TRBV21-1 is labeled a pseudogene. The CDR3 totals 15 residues.

The chain uses TRBV9 and TRBJ2-1; 13 bases are a match to TRBD2. The CDR3 runs 16 residues. Germline trimming cut 4 bases from V and 4 bases from J; bases unmatched to any gene: 5. From germline, CDR1 is SGDLS and CDR2 YYNGEE. CDR3 nucleotide sequence: TGTGCCAGCAGCTTACCGGGACTAGCGGGGTACAATGAGCAGTTCTTC. Translation: CASSLPGLAGYNEQFF.

Comments on this clone: The sample holds other DNA sequences that translate to the same CDR3. This rearrangement joins TRBV30 to TRBJ1-5; unclear D gene. The V gene lost 1 base and the J gene lost 0 bases, with 7 bases spanning the gap. CDR1 GTSNPN and CDR2 SVGIG come from the germline V gene (reference sequence). The CDR3 contains 14 residues. The CDR3 bases are TGTGCCTGGAGTGGAGGGTATAGCAATCAGCCCCAGCATTTT. Protein product: CAWSGGYSNQPQHF.

This chain uses TRBV9 with TRBJ2-1; TRBD2 aligns across 8 bases. In germline, CDR1 is SGDLS, CDR2 YYNGEE. CDR3 length: 16 amino acids. V was pared by 2 bases and J by 4 bases, with 8 bases of the junction left unmatched. CDR3 sequence: CASSVRTAGVYNEQFF. The CDR3 DNA follows: TGTGCCAGCAGCGTTCGGACAGCGGGGGTTTACAATGAGCAGTTCTTC.

The CDR3 nucleotides read TGTGCCAGCAGCCGCAGGGGTCTGGCAGCTGCTAACTATGGCTACACCTTC. Its translation: CASSRRGLAAANYGYTF. V usage is TRBV5-6 and J usage is TRBJ1-2, with TRBD1 as a possible D gene (6 bases). In germline, CDR1 is SGHDT, CDR2 YYEEEE. This CDR3 region has 17 residues. V lost 4 bases to trimming and J lost 0 bases, with 19 bases between them.

V and J are TRBV7-2 and TRBJ2-7; 7 bases match TRBD2. The CDR3 loop spans 16 amino acids. V dropped 5 bases and J dropped 2; count of bases not matched to a gene: 12. Per the germline V gene, CDR1 is SGHTA and CDR2 is FQGNSA. CDR3 protein: CASSHPIAGLTYEQYF. The CDR3 DNA reads TGTGCCAGCAGCCACCCAATAGCGGGCCTTACCTACGAGCAGTACTTC.

The rearrangement joins TRBV4-3 to TRBJ1-2, with 9 bases lining up with TRBD1. Losses at the gene ends were 1 base for V and 4 bases for J; bases not matched to a gene: 4. Germline values: CDR1 LGHNA, CDR2 YSLEER. The CDR3 runs 15 residues. In DNA form, the CDR3 reads TGCGCCAGCAGCCAAGCCGACAGGGGGATCTATGGCTACACCTTC. Translating gives CASSQADRGIYGYTF.

This clone was seen only a few times. V and J are TRBV10-3 and TRBJ2-3; no clear D gene. The V gene's germline CDR1 is ENHRY and CDR2 SYGVKD. The CDR3 consists of 15 residues. V was clipped by 2 bases and J by 4 bases, with 13 bases between them. This CDR3 reads CAISEIESRADTQYF. In DNA form, the CDR3 reads TGTGCCATCAGTGAGATTGAAAGCCGAGCAGATACGCAGTATTTT.

The rearrangement joins TRBV11-2 to TRBJ1-1; the match to TRBD1 covers 10 bases. Losses at the gene ends were 2 bases for V and 4 bases for J; bases not matched to a gene: 13. CDR1 SGHAT and CDR2 FQNNGV come from the germline V gene. CDR3 length: 18 amino acids. Here the CDR3 DNA reads TGTGCCAGCAGCTTACGAATTGGGACAGGGGAATACCTCACTGAAGCTTTCTTT. Protein product: CASSLRIGTGEYLTEAFF. Together with reference TRBV11-2 and TRBJ1-1, the CDR3 gives the full variable domain: EAGVAQSPRYKIIEKRQSVAFWCNPISGHATLYWYQQILGQGPKLLIQFQNNGVVDDSQLPKDRFSAERLKGVDSTLKIQPAKLEDSAVYLCASSLRIGTGEYLTEAFFGQGTRLTVV.

The rearrangement uses TRBV2 and TRBJ1-5; D perhaps matches TRBD1 (6 bases). Germline V lookup: CDR1 SNHLY, CDR2 FYNNEI. The CDR3 covers 13 residues. V lost 5 bases to trimming and J lost 6 bases, with 11 bases between them. The CDR3 coding sequence is TGTGCCAGCAGTCAACACAGGGCTCAGCCCCAGCATTTT. Its protein product is CASSQHRAQPQHF.

This clone has a handful of counts. For the CDR3, the DNA is TGTGCCAGCAGTTTAGGCCCCCGGGGGGTACACACCTTC. This gives the protein CASSLGPRGVHTF. The chain employs TRBV6-5 and TRBJ1-2, with TRBD1 as a possible D gene (5 bases). V dropped 4 bases and J dropped 12 bases, with 18 bases sitting between them. Germline CDR1 MNHEY, CDR2 SVGAGI. The CDR3 covers 13 residues.

This clone was observed a single time. This chain joins TRBV7-2 and TRBJ2-3; D is undetermined. Trimming removed 7 bases at V and 4 bases at J, with 18 bases between. CDR3 size: 15 residues. CDR1 SGHTA and CDR2 FQGNSA come from the germline V gene. The CDR3 region is CASTSPGGHADTQYF. DNA for the CDR3: TGTGCCAGCACCTCCCCGGGTGGTCATGCAGATACGCAGTATTTT. The full variable domain, rest sourced from reference TRBV7-2 and TRBJ2-3, is GAGVSQSPSNKVTEKGKDVELRCDPISGHTALYWYRQSLGQGLEFLIYFQGNSAPDKSGLPSDRFSAERTGGSVSTLTIQRTQQEDSAVYLCASTSPGGHADTQYFGPGTRLTVL.

The J gene is TRBJ1-3, the V gene TRBV9; possibly TRBD1 for D (5 bases). The CDR3 is 15 amino acids. Trimming took off 0 bases at V and 2 bases at J, with 9 bases between the two ends. The germline CDR1 and CDR2 sequences are SGDLS and YYNGEE. CDR3 protein: CASSVEQVAGNTIYF. CDR3 coding DNA: TGTGCCAGCAGCGTAGAACAGGTAGCTGGAAACACCATATATTTT.

The V gene is TRBV4-1, the J gene TRBJ2-1; maybe TRBD2 (5 bases). The germline V and J ends were trimmed by 3 bases and 4 bases, with 10 bases remaining between them. The CDR3 totals 14 residues. The germline V gene encodes CDR1 MGHRA and CDR2 YSYEKL. Written as DNA, the CDR3 is TGCGCCAGCAGCCAGAACGGGGAATACAATGAGCAGTTCTTC. Encoded protein: CASSQNGEYNEQFF.

The rearrangement uses TRBV20-1 and TRBJ1-2; tentative D call: TRBD1 (5 bases). This CDR3 comprises 11 residues. Trimming shortened V by 3 bases and J by 5 bases, and 7 bases separated the two germline ends. From germline, CDR1 is DFQATT and CDR2 SNEGSKA (reference sequence). DNA for the CDR3: TGCAGTGCTAGGAGACAGTATGGCTACACCTTC. Amino acid sequence: CSARRQYGYTF.

V usage is TRBV2 and J usage is TRBJ2-1; D may be TRBD2 (5 bases). Germline-derived CDR1 and CDR2 are SNHLY and FYNNEI. The CDR3 contains 17 residues. V shed 6 bases and J shed 8 bases, with 26 bases lying between them. The CDR3 reads CASSALHTRFVSYEQFF. The CDR3 DNA follows: TGTGCCAGCAGCGCACTCCATACTAGGTTTGTGAGCTATGAGCAGTTCTTC.